Listed below are T cell receptor beta chains from one sample, sequenced in a study of blood T cells in healthy people across ages. TCRdb passed the 5' RACE reads through MiXCR, listing each CDR3 protein once. The table has fewer than 2,000,000 distinct CDR3 sequences, about 31% seen once. Sequenced input: blood. The receptors come from a woman between 25 and 40 years old in good health. The CDR3 runs from the conserved cysteine through the conserved F or W.

TRBV5-1	TRBJ2-1	CASSPDRFGNEQFF
TRBV24-1	TRBJ2-3	CATSDSRTGPDTQYF
TRBV24-1	TRBJ2-3	CATSSRDRGTDTQYF
TRBV25-1	TRBJ2-7	CASSGGWAGGSEQYF
TRBV6-5	TRBJ1-2	CASSYGTGVAYGYTF
TRBV7-6	TRBJ1-6	CASSLGQGANSPLHF
TRBV3-1	TRBJ2-5	CASSQHTGTSAQETQYF
TRBV29-1	TRBJ2-1	CSVVPSGAESYNEQFF
TRBV27	TRBJ1-5	CASSSGVVQLELQPQHF
TRBV20-1	TRBJ2-1	CSADNRVGEQFF
TRBV28	TRBJ2-1	CASSLSAGGSHNEQFF
TRBV4-2	TRBJ2-3	CASSQGRDRDPQYF
TRBV4-1	TRBJ2-7	CASSRDRLALEQYF
TRBV4-1	TRBJ2-3	CASSPGTSGGADTQYF
TRBV3-1	TRBJ2-4	CASSRGQANIQYF
TRBV13	TRBJ1-1	CASSLEGVYSHTGRTGAFF
TRBV2	TRBJ2-7	CASSKRVFYEQYF
TRBV28	TRBJ2-7	CASSSREAEQYF